The clone carrying this T cell receptor (beta chain) was found many times. Its target is not known. Using quantitative 5'-RACE with molecular barcodes, the authors made TCR beta libraries. One entry per CDR3 protein, called by TCRdb with MiXCR from the 5' RACE reads. The table shows 50,000 to 65,000 distinct CDR3 sequences, with approximately 7.4% occurring only once. The entry originates in a study of CD8 T cells in ankylosing spondylitis. The trim removed 6 bases at V and 2 bases at J, leaving 6 bases unmatched. CDR3 length equals 14 residues. Germline-derived CDR1 and CDR2 are MNHEY and SVGEGT. Study results and limitations: Prior work had noted some motif variants in reactive arthritis blood and synovial fluid. Reports say disease-linked clones showed up significantly more in matched ankylosing spondylitis synovial fluid.

The receptor was isolated from a female donor with ankylosing spondylitis or in good health (not recorded which). The J gene is TRBJ2-7, the V gene TRBV6-2 or TRBV6-3, with TRBD1 matching over 8 bases. What was sequenced was blood, either unsorted or a sorted T cell fraction (not recorded which). In DNA form, the CDR3 reads TGTGCCAGCAGCCCGGACAGGGACCCCTACGAGCAGTACTTC. Its protein is CASSPDRDPYEQYF.